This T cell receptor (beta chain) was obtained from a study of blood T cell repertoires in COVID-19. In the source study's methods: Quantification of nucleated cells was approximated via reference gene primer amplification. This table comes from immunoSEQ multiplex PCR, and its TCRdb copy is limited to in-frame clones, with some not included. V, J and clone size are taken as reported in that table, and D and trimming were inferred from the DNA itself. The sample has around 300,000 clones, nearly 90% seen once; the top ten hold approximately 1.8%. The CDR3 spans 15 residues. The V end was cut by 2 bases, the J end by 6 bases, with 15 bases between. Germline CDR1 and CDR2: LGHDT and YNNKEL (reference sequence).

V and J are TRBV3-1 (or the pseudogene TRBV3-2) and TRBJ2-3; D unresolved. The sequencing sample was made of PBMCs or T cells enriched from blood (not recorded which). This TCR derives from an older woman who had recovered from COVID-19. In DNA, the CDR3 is TGTGCCAGCAGCCAACGCCTCCAACAACCCGATACGCAGTATTTT. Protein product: CASSQRLQQPDTQYF.